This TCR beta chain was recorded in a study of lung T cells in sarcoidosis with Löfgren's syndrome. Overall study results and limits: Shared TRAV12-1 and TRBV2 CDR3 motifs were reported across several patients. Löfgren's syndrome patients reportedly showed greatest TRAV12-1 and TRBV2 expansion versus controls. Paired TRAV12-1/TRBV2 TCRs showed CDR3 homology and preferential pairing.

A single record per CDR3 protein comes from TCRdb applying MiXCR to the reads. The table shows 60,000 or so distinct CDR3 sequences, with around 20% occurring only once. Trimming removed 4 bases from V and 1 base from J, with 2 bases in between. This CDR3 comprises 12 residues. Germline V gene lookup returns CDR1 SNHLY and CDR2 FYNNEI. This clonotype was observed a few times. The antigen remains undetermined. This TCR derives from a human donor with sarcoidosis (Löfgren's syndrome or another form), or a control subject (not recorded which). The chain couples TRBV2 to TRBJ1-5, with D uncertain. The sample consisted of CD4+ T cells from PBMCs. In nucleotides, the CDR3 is TGTGCCAGCAGTGCAAGCAATCAGCCCCAGCATTTT. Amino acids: CASSASNQPQHF.